These 30 T cell receptor beta chains were sequenced from one sample in a study of graft-versus-host responses after intestinal transplantation. Their antigens are not known. Produced via immunoSEQ multiplex PCR; TCRdb's table is partial and in-frame only. The data hold roughly 110,000 clones, with roughly nine tenths observed a single time. The source material was unstimulated CD4+ T cells sorted from spleen or lymph node cells, sampled before transplant. All receptors derive from a human donor who was the organ donor for an intestinal transplant.

About this clone: The same CDR3 is also encoded by other DNA sequences in this sample. This chain links TRBV30 with TRBJ1-5; no clear D. V was pared by 2 bases and J by 2 bases, with 10 bases between. The CDR3 spans 14 residues. Germline CDR1 is GTSNPN and CDR2 is SVGIG (reference sequence). The CDR3 DNA reads as TGTGCCTGGAGTTTGAATAGTCGCAATCAGCCCCAGCATTTT. As protein: CAWSLNSRNQPQHF.

The rearrangement joins TRBV28 to TRBJ2-5, with TRBD2 as a possible D gene (5 bases). The CDR3 runs 14 residues. Germline-derived CDR1 and CDR2 are MDHEN and SYDVKM. Trimming removed 6 bases from V and 4 bases from J, with 15 bases in between. The CDR3 bases are TGTGCCAGCAGCCATACTAGATCCCCAGAGACCCAGTACTTC. Translation gives CASSHTRSPETQYF.

This chain links TRBV30 with TRBJ1-4, with no clear D. The V end was cut by 0 bases, the J end by 7 bases, with 15 bases between. Germline V gene lookup returns CDR1 GTSNPN and CDR2 SVGIG (reference sequence). The CDR3 contains 15 residues. This CDR3 reads CAWSVGVPMGEKLFF. CDR3 DNA sequence: TGTGCCTGGAGTGTCGGCGTTCCAATGGGTGAAAAACTGTTTTTT.

In the case of this clone: This is likely a read error, given that the CDR3 carries no conserved phenylalanine or tryptophan at its end. The rearrangement uses TRBV10-3 and TRBJ1-2; no reliable D call. The V gene lost 5 bases and the J gene lost 5 bases, with 12 bases spanning the gap. There are 13 residues in the CDR3. Per the germline V gene, CDR1 is ENHRY and CDR2 is SYGVKD. The CDR3 bases are TGTGCCATCAGTCCCACAGACGGGTATGGCTACACCCTC. Protein sequence: CAISPTDGYGYTL.

The chain has TRBV27 and TRBJ1-5, with 9 bases identical to TRBD1. The trim removed 5 bases at V and 0 bases at J, leaving 8 bases unmatched. The germline gives CDR1 MNHEY, CDR2 SMNVEV (reference sequence). The CDR3 loop spans 17 amino acids. CDR3 in amino acids: CASSPRTGVGSNQPQHF. Here the CDR3 DNA reads TGTGCCAGCAGTCCCCGGACAGGGGTAGGTAGCAATCAGCCCCAGCATTTT.

V gene TRBV11-2 combines with J gene TRBJ2-1; D remains unclear. The CDR3 contains 12 residues. V lost 7 bases and J lost 0, with 4 bases in between. Germline values: CDR1 SGHAT, CDR2 FQNNGV. CDR3 amino acids: CASTFSYNEQFF. DNA of the CDR3: TGTGCCAGCACCTTCTCCTACAATGAGCAGTTCTTC.

This clone came up once. The chain carries TRBV7-2 and TRBJ2-7, with 8 positions matching TRBD2. The V and J ends lost 5 bases and 6 bases, in that order; junction bases with no gene match: 15. This CDR3 has 16 amino acids. CDR1 and CDR2 (germline): SGHTA, FQGNSA. Here the CDR3 DNA reads TGTGCCAGCAGCCGTTCCGGACTAGCAGGGGTGGGCGAGCAGTACTTC. Its translation: CASSRSGLAGVGEQYF.

This chain joins TRBV2 and TRBJ2-2; the D gene is possibly TRBD1 (6 bases). CDR1 SNHLY and CDR2 FYNNEI come from the germline V gene. Trimming took 8 bases from V and 2 from J, leaving 12 bases between them. There are 14 residues in the CDR3. This CDR3 reads CASYRVRNTGELFF. In DNA form, the CDR3 reads TGTGCCAGCTACAGGGTTAGAAACACCGGGGAGCTGTTTTTT.

V is TRBV27 and J is TRBJ2-5, with D possibly being TRBD2 (6 bases). From germline, CDR1 is MNHEY and CDR2 SMNVEV (reference sequence). The CDR3 sequence is 14 residues long. The V end lost 3 bases, the J end lost 1 base, and 9 bases lay between the germline ends. The CDR3 nucleotides are TGTGCCAGCAGTTTTCCGGGACTCCAAGAGACCCAGTACTTC. Its translation: CASSFPGLQETQYF.

The V call is TRBV28, the J call TRBJ2-7, with TRBD2 matching 13 bases. The CDR3 has 15 residues. The germline gives CDR1 MDHEN, CDR2 SYDVKM. V gave up 5 bases and J gave up 4 bases; unmatched junction bases: 5. CDR3 amino acids: CASSTPGLAGYEQYF. The CDR3, as DNA: TGTGCCAGCAGTACTCCGGGACTAGCGGGATACGAGCAGTACTTC.

This clone appeared a single time. This chain links TRBV6-5 with TRBJ1-2, with TRBD1 matching 9 bases. Germline trimming cut 2 bases from V and 7 bases from J; bases unmatched to any gene: 5. Germline V gene data show CDR1 as MNHEY and CDR2 as SVGAGI. CDR3 length equals 14 residues. The CDR3 region has the DNA TGTGCCAGCAGTTACGTGGACAGGGGAGGTGGCTACACCTTC. Its translation: CASSYVDRGGGYTF.

This clone came up once. This chain connects TRBV7-9 to TRBJ2-3; 12 bases match TRBD2. The CDR3 contains 17 residues. Germline values: CDR1 SEHNR, CDR2 FQNEAQ (reference sequence). The V segment lost 2 bases and the J segment 0 bases; nucleotides outside the gene matches: 3. In DNA form, the CDR3 reads TGTGCCAGCAGCTTAAGGACTAGCGGGACCAGCACAGATACGCAGTATTTT. Its translation: CASSLRTSGTSTDTQYF.

The count of this clone is one. The CDR3 loop reads CASSFKTTTGGETQYF. The CDR3 nucleotides read TGCGCCAGCAGCTTCAAAACTACGACAGGGGGGGAGACCCAGTACTTC. V gene TRBV5-1 combines with J gene TRBJ2-5; 9 positions match TRBD1. Unmatched junction bases numbered 10, after V lost 2 bases and J lost 5 bases. Germline CDR1 is SGHRS and CDR2 is YFSETQ. The CDR3 consists of 16 residues.

The J gene is TRBJ2-5, the V gene TRBV5-1; possibly TRBD2 for D (6 bases). V lost 4 bases and J lost 10, with 20 bases in between. The CDR3 has 14 residues. Germline loops: CDR1 SGHRS, CDR2 YFSETQ. The CDR3 DNA follows: TGCGCCAGCAGCCCAGGGACTTACCCGGCGCACCAGTACTTC. As protein: CASSPGTYPAHQYF.

The rearrangement links TRBV19 to TRBJ1-1, with D tentatively TRBD1 (6 bases). The CDR3 totals 12 residues. Between the trimmed V and J ends, which lost 3 bases and 4 bases, there was a span of 6 bases. Germline CDR1 is LNHDA and CDR2 is SQIVND (reference sequence). For the CDR3, the DNA is TGTGCCAGTAGTATCAGGGGCACTGAAGCTTTCTTT. Amino acids: CASSIRGTEAFF.

This clone was seen just once. The same CDR3 is also encoded by other DNA sequences in this sample. The chain couples TRBV15 to TRBJ2-7; D uncertain. Germline CDR1 is LNHNV and CDR2 is YYDKDF (reference sequence). V lost 0 bases and J 3 bases, leaving 3 bases between the germline ends. This CDR3 is 12 amino acids long. The CDR3 region is CATSRDLYEQYF. CDR3 coding DNA: TGTGCCACCAGCAGAGATCTCTACGAGCAGTACTTC.

The chain is built from TRBV7-9 and TRBJ2-1, with 11 bases lining up with TRBD2. CDR3 length: 15 amino acids. The germline CDR1 and CDR2 sequences are SEHNR and FQNEAQ (reference sequence). V trimming: 5 bases; J trimming: 13 bases; junction bases outside the gene matches: 13. CDR3 loop: CASSPGLAGAPGQFF. The CDR3 DNA is TGTGCCAGCAGCCCCGGACTAGCGGGCGCCCCTGGTCAGTTCTTC.

The chain links TRBV6-1 to TRBJ2-5, with a tentative D call TRBD1 (5 bases). V lost 6 bases and J 1 base, leaving 12 bases between the germline ends. The CDR3 runs to 14 residues. Germline V gene sequence: CDR1 MNHNS, CDR2 SASEGT. The CDR3 loop reads CASSRGRAQETQYF. DNA of the CDR3: TGTGCCAGCAGCCGTGGCAGGGCCCAAGAGACCCAGTACTTC.

CDR3 DNA: TGCGCCAGCAGTGGCGACAGGGTGGGGAGCAATCAGCCCCAGCATTTT. Protein sequence: CASSGDRVGSNQPQHF. The chain is built from TRBV10-2 and TRBJ1-5; TRBD1 agrees at 7 bases. The CDR3 totals 16 residues. After removal of 4 bases from V and 1 base from J, the junction contained 7 bases not matched to a gene. Germline values: CDR1 WSHSY, CDR2 SAAADI.

The CDR3 coding sequence is TGCGCCAGCAGCCAAGTGTGGGCTAGCGGGACGACAGATACGCAGTATTTT. It codes for CASSQVWASGTTDTQYF. The chain has TRBV4-1 and TRBJ2-3; 9 positions match TRBD2. The germline CDR1 and CDR2 sequences are MGHRA and YSYEKL. The J segment lost 3 bases and the V segment lost 1 base, leaving 8 bases of the junction unmatched. The CDR3 extends over 17 amino acids.

The J gene is TRBJ2-5, the V gene TRBV5-1, with 7 positions matching TRBD2. Germline values: CDR1 SGHRS, CDR2 YFSETQ. The CDR3 consists of 14 residues. Trimming at V came to 0 bases and at J to 4 bases, leaving 3 bases not matched to a gene. The CDR3 bases are TGCGCCAGCAGCTTGGGACTAGCTCCAGAGACCCAGTACTTC. Translating gives CASSLGLAPETQYF.

The chain combines TRBV6-1 with TRBJ2-5, with 7 bases identical to TRBD1. There are 16 residues in the CDR3. V shed 3 bases and J 5 bases; nucleotides not matched to a gene: 12. The V gene's germline CDR1 is MNHNS and CDR2 SASEGT. In nucleotides, the CDR3 is TGTGCCAGCAGTGAGGATCCCGGGACAGTAGGCGAGACCCAGTACTTC. As protein: CASSEDPGTVGETQYF.

V gene TRBV10-1 combines with J gene TRBJ2-1, with D maybe TRBD2 (6 bases). V was shortened by 2 bases and J by 6 bases, with 14 bases between the two germline ends. The CDR3 has 15 amino acids. Per the germline V gene, CDR1 is WNHNN and CDR2 is SYGVQD (reference sequence). CDR3 in amino acids: CASSEGTSPTNEQFF. CDR3 DNA sequence: TGCGCCAGCAGTGAGGGTACTAGCCCTACCAATGAGCAGTTCTTC.

This chain joins TRBV10-3 and TRBJ2-1; 7 positions agree with TRBD2. CDR1 and CDR2 from the germline V gene are ENHRY and SYGVKD. J was trimmed by 1 base and V by 0 bases; bases with no gene match: 6. The CDR3 loop spans 17 amino acids. The CDR3 here is CAISESASGRSYNEQFF. CDR3 coding DNA: TGTGCCATCAGTGAGTCAGCTAGCGGACGTTCCTACAATGAGCAGTTCTTC.

J is TRBJ1-1 and V is TRBV28; unclear D gene. Trimming took off 6 bases at V and 6 bases at J, with 17 bases between the two ends. The CDR3 consists of 14 residues. The germline CDR1 and CDR2 sequences are MDHEN and SYDVKM. The CDR3 DNA follows: TGTGCCAGCAGCTCAAACCGGGGTCTGTCTGAAGCTTTCTTT. The encoded protein is CASSSNRGLSEAFF.

The chain links TRBV19 to TRBJ1-4; tentative D call: TRBD1 (5 bases). Germline lookup yields CDR1 LNHDA and CDR2 SQIVND (reference sequence). The CDR3 totals 15 residues. Trimming stripped 7 bases from V and 0 bases from J, with 12 bases between. The chain's CDR3 is CASKVRGTTNEKLFF. The CDR3 bases are TGTGCCAGTAAGGTGCGGGGCACAACTAATGAAAAACTGTTTTTT.

V is TRBV6-5 and J is TRBJ1-3; maybe TRBD1 (5 bases). The CDR3 runs to 15 residues. The V gene lost 4 bases and the J gene lost 0 bases, with 10 bases spanning the gap. Germline V gene lookup returns CDR1 MNHEY and CDR2 SVGAGI. The CDR3 coding sequence is TGTGCCAGCAGTTCCTGGGGCGTCTCTGGAAACACCATATATTTT. Protein: CASSSWGVSGNTIYF.

The genes are TRBV7-9 and TRBJ2-1; D is perhaps TRBD1 (5 bases). Germline-derived CDR1 and CDR2 are SEHNR and FQNEAQ (reference sequence). The length of the CDR3 is 12 residues. With 1 base removed from V and 10 bases from J, the gap between germline ends came to 8 bases. The CDR3 nucleotides read TGTGCCAGCAGCTTAGGCCGGACAGAGCAGTTCTTC. Translated, it gives CASSLGRTEQFF.

The rearrangement joins TRBV18 to TRBJ2-1; the D gene is possibly TRBD1 (7 bases). From germline, CDR1 is KGHSH and CDR2 LQKENI. CDR3 length equals 18 residues. V was cut by 3 bases and J by 0 bases, with 18 bases left in between. CDR3 region: CASSPRQGGRSSYNEQFF. DNA of the CDR3: TGTGCCAGCTCACCCCGACAGGGAGGTAGGAGCTCCTACAATGAGCAGTTCTTC.

The V and J genes are TRBV25-1 and TRBJ1-2; D not certain. This CDR3 has 15 residues. The V gene lost 0 bases and the J gene lost 4 bases, with 12 bases spanning the gap. CDR1 and CDR2 (germline): MGHDK, SYGVNS. The CDR3, as DNA: TGTGCCAGCAGTGAATATAAAGGGAGCGCCTATGGCTACACCTTC. Translation: CASSEYKGSAYGYTF.